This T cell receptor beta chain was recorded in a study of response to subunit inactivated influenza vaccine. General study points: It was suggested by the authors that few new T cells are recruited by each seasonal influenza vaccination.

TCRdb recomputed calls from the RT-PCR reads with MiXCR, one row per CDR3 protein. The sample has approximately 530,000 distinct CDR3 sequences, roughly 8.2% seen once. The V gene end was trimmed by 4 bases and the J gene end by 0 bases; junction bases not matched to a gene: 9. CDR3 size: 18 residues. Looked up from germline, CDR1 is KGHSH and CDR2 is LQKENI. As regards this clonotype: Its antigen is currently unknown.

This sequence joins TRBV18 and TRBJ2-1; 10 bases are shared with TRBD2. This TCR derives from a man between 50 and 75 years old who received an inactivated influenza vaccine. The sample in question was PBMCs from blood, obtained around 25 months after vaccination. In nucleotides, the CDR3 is TGTGCCAGCTCACGCAGCCCATCTAGCGGGAGCTCCTACAATGAGCAGTTCTTC. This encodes CASSRSPSSGSSYNEQFF. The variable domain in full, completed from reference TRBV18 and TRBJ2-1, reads NAGVMQNPRHLVRRRGQEARLRCSPMKGHSHVYWYRQLPEEGLKFMVYLQKENIIDESGMPKERFSAEFPKEGPSILRIQQVVRGDSAAYFCASSRSPSSGSSYNEQFFGPGTRLTVL.